This passage covers 19 T cell receptor beta chains from one sample sequenced in a study of patients and donors after allogeneic stem cell transplantation. TCRdb reprocessed the RT-PCR reads with MiXCR, giving one entry per CDR3 protein. The table shows a few hundred thousand distinct CDR3 sequences, with 13% to 15% occurring only once. Sequences were obtained from blood, either unsorted or a sorted T cell fraction (not recorded which). Receptors originate from a human donor who was either an allogeneic HSCT recipient or a stem cell or donor lymphocyte infusion donor (not recorded which). It is not recorded whose cells these are; they may come from a transplant donor.

This clonotype was recorded only once. Written as DNA, the CDR3 is TGTGCCAGCAGCGTCGACGGGGGCCGAGAGCAGTACTTC. Translating gives CASSVDGGREQYF. This chain connects TRBV7-3 to TRBJ2-7; D is possibly TRBD1 or TRBD2 (6 bases each). The CDR3 totals 13 residues. Germline values: CDR1 SGHTA, CDR2 FQGTGA. Trimming shortened V by 5 bases and J by 7 bases, and 15 bases separated the two germline ends.

There are a few counts of this clonotype. The chain combines TRBV12-5 with TRBJ2-1, with D hard to call. The CDR3 runs to 14 residues. V shed 7 bases and J shed 4 bases, with 14 bases lying between them. Germline lookup yields CDR1 LGHNT and CDR2 FRNRAP. CDR3 coding DNA: TGTGCTAGTGCTTTCGAGGTAACTTACAATGAGCAGTTCTTC. As protein: CASAFEVTYNEQFF.

This clonotype was recorded at least ten times. The J gene is TRBJ1-1, the V gene TRBV20-1, with no clear D. The germline CDR1 and CDR2 sequences are DFQATT and SNEGSKA (reference sequence). Deletions cut 0 bases from V and 3 bases from J, with 17 bases between. The CDR3 consists of 16 residues. The CDR3 protein is CSARDRSWSYHTEAFF. Here the CDR3 DNA reads TGCAGTGCTAGAGATAGGAGTTGGAGCTATCACACTGAAGCTTTCTTT.

This chain connects TRBV6-1 to TRBJ1-2, with D uncertain. The CDR3 runs 16 residues. Trimming took off 6 bases at V and 6 bases at J, with 23 bases between the two ends. Germline V gives CDR1 MNHNS, CDR2 SASEGT. The CDR3: CASSDGNHPRAHGYTF. CDR3 nucleotide sequence: TGTGCCAGCAGCGACGGAAACCACCCCCGGGCTCATGGCTACACCTTC.

This clonotype occurred many times. The chain is built from TRBV20-1 and TRBJ2-3; D remains ambiguous. The CDR3 has 14 amino acids. The germline V and J ends were trimmed by 6 bases and 0 bases, with 13 bases remaining between them. Germline CDR1 DFQATT, CDR2 SNEGSKA (reference sequence). CDR3 sequence: CSALVSMSTDTQYF. DNA of the CDR3: TGCAGTGCCCTAGTGTCCATGAGCACAGATACGCAGTATTTT.

The genes are TRBV19 and TRBJ2-7; 14 bases match TRBD2. Germline loops: CDR1 LNHDA, CDR2 SQIVND (reference sequence). This CDR3 comprises 15 residues. The trim removed 4 bases at V and 4 bases at J, leaving 3 bases unmatched. Here the CDR3 DNA reads TGTGCCAGTAGTAAAGGACTAGCGGGAGGATACGAGCAGTACTTC. Its protein product is CASSKGLAGGYEQYF.

Worth noting for this clonotype: A read error may be the cause here, since a much bigger clone is one base away. The rearrangement joins TRBV12-3 or TRBV12-4 to TRBJ2-7; 7 nucleotides match TRBD1. V was clipped by 8 bases and J by 2 bases; unmatched bases: 9. The CDR3 length is 14 residues. Here the CDR3 reads CASGHRGEPYEQYF. The CDR3 DNA reads TGTGCCAGCGGACACAGGGGTGAGCCCTACGAGCAGTACTTC.

The V gene is TRBV12-3 or TRBV12-4, the J gene TRBJ1-4; maybe TRBD1 (5 bases). The germline V and J ends were trimmed by 6 bases and 3 bases, with 14 bases remaining between them. This CDR3 comprises 15 residues. The CDR3 reads CASRRGAAPNEKLFF. The DNA for the CDR3 is TGTGCCAGCAGAAGAGGGGCCGCACCTAATGAAAAACTGTTTTTT.

This clonotype has ten or more counts. V usage is TRBV3-1 and J usage is TRBJ2-7; 14 bases are shared with TRBD2. CDR1 is LGHDT and CDR2 is YNNKEL in the germline V gene (reference sequence). The CDR3 is 15 residues long. V was pared by 3 bases and J by 6 bases, with 4 bases of the junction left unmatched. CDR3 in DNA: TGTGCCAGCAGCCAGACTAGCGGGAGGGCCGGCGAGCAGTACTTC. It codes for CASSQTSGRAGEQYF.

This clonotype has only a few counts. The chain links TRBV6-2 or TRBV6-3 to TRBJ2-1; the D gene is possibly TRBD2 (6 bases). CDR1 is MNHEY and CDR2 is SVGEGT in the germline V gene. Deletions cut 4 bases from V and 9 bases from J, with 19 bases between. This CDR3 comprises 15 residues. The CDR3 sequence is CASSFLEGPAGEQFF. For the CDR3, the DNA is TGTGCCAGCAGTTTCCTCGAGGGCCCAGCGGGTGAGCAGTTCTTC.

The CDR3: CASSSSSGGARTGELFF. CDR3 in DNA: TGTGCCAGCAGCTCCTCTAGCGGGGGGGCCCGCACCGGGGAGCTGTTTTTT. The chain uses TRBV7-3 and TRBJ2-2, with 12 bases identical to TRBD2. CDR3 length: 17 amino acids. J was trimmed by 4 bases and V by 4 bases; bases with no gene match: 7. Germline-derived CDR1 and CDR2 are SGHTA and FQGTGA.

This clonotype was seen repeatedly, ten times or more. The chain is built from TRBV3-1 and TRBJ2-6; D might be TRBD1 (6 bases). V lost 2 bases to trimming and J lost 0 bases, with 14 bases between them. The V gene's germline CDR1 is LGHDT and CDR2 YNNKEL (reference sequence). The CDR3 length is 18 residues. CDR3 protein: CASSQHPGQSSGANVLTF. DNA of the CDR3: TGTGCCAGCAGCCAACACCCGGGACAAAGCTCTGGGGCCAACGTCCTGACTTTC.

The rearrangement uses TRBV7-8 and TRBJ2-7, with 8 bases matching TRBD1. The CDR3 is made up of 15 amino acids. Looked up from germline, CDR1 is SGHVS and CDR2 is FQNEAQ. The J segment lost 3 bases and the V segment lost 4 bases, leaving 8 bases of the junction unmatched. This CDR3 is CASSSGQGMVYEQYF. For the CDR3, the DNA is TGTGCCAGCAGCTCCGGACAGGGCATGGTCTACGAGCAGTACTTC.

The J gene is TRBJ2-1, the V gene TRBV6-2 or TRBV6-3; D may be TRBD2 (5 bases). The V end lost 7 bases, the J end lost 12 bases, and 16 bases lay between the germline ends. This CDR3 comprises 12 residues. Per the germline V gene, CDR1 is MNHEY and CDR2 is SVGEGT. CDR3 residues: CASKDLTVWQFF. In nucleotides, the CDR3 is TGTGCCAGCAAGGACTTGACTGTGTGGCAGTTCTTC.

The chain is built from TRBV5-1 and TRBJ2-3; D is perhaps TRBD1 (5 bases). Germline assignment: CDR1 SGHRS and CDR2 YFSETQ. V was pared by 6 bases and J by 0 bases, with 8 bases between. The CDR3 is 13 amino acids. The CDR3 spells CASKGKSTDTQYF. In DNA form, the CDR3 reads TGCGCCAGCAAGGGGAAGAGCACAGATACGCAGTATTTT. Based on the CDR3 plus reference TRBV5-1 and TRBJ2-3, the full variable domain is KAGVTQTPRYLIKTRGQQVTLSCSPISGHRSVSWYQQTPGQGLQFLFEYFSETQRNKGNFPGRFSGRQFSNSRSEMNVSTLELGDSALYLCASKGKSTDTQYFGPGTRLTVL.

This clonotype appeared a few times. Sequence at one end of the junction differs from germline and may be a read error. The V and J genes are TRBV7-7 and TRBJ2-5; perhaps TRBD1 as D (5 bases). The CDR3 is 14 residues long. Per the germline V gene, CDR1 is SSHAT and CDR2 is FNYEAQ (reference sequence). The CDR3 nucleotides read TGTGCTAGCAGCTTGGCAGGGCGACAAGAGACCCAGTACTTC. Protein product: CASSLAGRQETQYF.

This clonotype has a count of ten or more. The chain links TRBV9 to TRBJ2-6; possibly TRBD1 for D (6 bases). The CDR3 covers 15 residues. Trimming stripped 3 bases from V and 4 bases from J, with 11 bases between. Germline CDR1 and CDR2: SGDLS and YYNGEE. CDR3 coding DNA: TGTGCCAGCAGCGCTACAGGGTCAGGGGCCAACGTCCTGACTTTC. Protein sequence: CASSATGSGANVLTF.

V usage is TRBV15 and J usage is TRBJ1-4; TRBD1 matches at 10 bases. V shed 5 bases and J 8 bases; nucleotides not matched to a gene: 11. Germline values: CDR1 LNHNV, CDR2 YYDKDF (reference sequence). CDR3 size: 16 residues. The CDR3 DNA sequence: TGTGCCACCAGCGGAGCCCGTGACAGGGGGCGAGAAAAACTGTTTTTT. It yields the protein CATSGARDRGREKLFF.

The chain joins TRBV5-1 to TRBJ2-2; 9 nucleotides line up with TRBD2. Germline V gives CDR1 SGHRS, CDR2 YFSETQ. V was pared by 0 bases and J by 4 bases, with 16 bases of the junction left unmatched. This CDR3 is built from 20 residues. The CDR3 is CASSLDRGRVGRTRTGELFF. The DNA for the CDR3 is TGCGCCAGCAGCTTGGACCGCGGGAGGGTCGGCAGGACGCGCACCGGGGAGCTGTTTTTT.